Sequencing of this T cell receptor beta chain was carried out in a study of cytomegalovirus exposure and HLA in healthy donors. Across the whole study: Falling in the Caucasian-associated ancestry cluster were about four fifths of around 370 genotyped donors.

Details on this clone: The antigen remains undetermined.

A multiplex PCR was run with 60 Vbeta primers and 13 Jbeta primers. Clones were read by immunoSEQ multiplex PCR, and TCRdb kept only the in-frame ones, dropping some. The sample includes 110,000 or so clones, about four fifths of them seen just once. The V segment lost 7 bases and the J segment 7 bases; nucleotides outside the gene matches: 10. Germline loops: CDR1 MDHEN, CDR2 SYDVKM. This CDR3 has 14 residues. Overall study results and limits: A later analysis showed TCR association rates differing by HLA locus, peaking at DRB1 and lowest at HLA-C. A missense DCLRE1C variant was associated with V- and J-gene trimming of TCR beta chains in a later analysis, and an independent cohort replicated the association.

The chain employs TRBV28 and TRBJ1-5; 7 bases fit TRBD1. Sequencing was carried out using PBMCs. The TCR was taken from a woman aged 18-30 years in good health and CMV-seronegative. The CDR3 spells CASTSPQGIQPQHF. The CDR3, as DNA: TGTGCCAGCACCTCCCCACAGGGGATACAGCCCCAGCATTTT. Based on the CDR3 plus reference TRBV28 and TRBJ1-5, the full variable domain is DVKVTQSSRYLVKRTGEKVFLECVQDMDHENMFWYRQDPGLGLRLIYFSYDVKMKEKGDIPEGYSVSREKKERFSLILESASTNQTSMYLCASTSPQGIQPQHFGDGTRLSIL.